Listed here are 20 T cell receptor beta chains from one sample, sequenced in a study of naive and memory T cell subsets. A UMI-containing oligonucleotide was joined by 3' ligation to the TCR cDNA template. Four PCR rounds used nested alpha and beta constant region primers plus the SP2 primer. TCRdb fed the UMI-ligation and nested PCR reads into MiXCR, producing one record per CDR3 protein. The sample comprises about 26,000 distinct CDR3 sequences, 5% to 5.5% of which are singletons, and roughly 6.8% rests with the top ten. Input material: blood. The receptors shown here come from an adult in good health.

The table lists this clonotype with many counts. The J gene is TRBJ2-1, the V gene TRBV6-2 or TRBV6-3; TRBD2 agrees at 8 bases. V lost 7 bases to trimming and J lost 9 bases; unmatched junction nucleotides: 8. The CDR3 has 13 residues. Looked up from germline, CDR1 is MNHEY and CDR2 is SVGEGT. Here the CDR3 reads CASTRAGATEQFF. CDR3 nucleotides: TGTGCCAGCACTCGAGCGGGAGCGACTGAGCAGTTCTTC.

This clonotype was observed many times. The chain joins TRBV20-1 to TRBJ1-1; D not resolved. Trimming removed 2 bases at V and 2 bases at J, with 12 bases between. The length of the CDR3 is 14 residues. Per germline, CDR1 DFQATT and CDR2 SNEGSKA (reference sequence). CDR3 sequence: CSARYAGPNTEAFF. CDR3 sequence (DNA): TGCAGTGCTAGATACGCGGGTCCAAACACTGAAGCTTTCTTT.

Note on this clonotype: This could be a read error, since a much larger clone is one nucleotide away. The chain recombines TRBV7-2 with TRBJ2-4, with D hard to call. Germline CDR1 and CDR2: SGHTA and FQGNSA. The CDR3 is 14 amino acids. V was pared by 5 bases and J by 3 bases, with 11 bases between. CDR3: CASSPRSGKNIQYF. CDR3 DNA: TGTGCCAGCAGCCCCCGTTCGGGCAAAAACATTCAGTACTTC.

This clonotype was observed at least ten times. The rearrangement uses TRBV28 and TRBJ1-5; TRBD1 might be the D (5 bases). Germline assignment: CDR1 MDHEN and CDR2 SYDVKM. Trimming shortened V by 8 bases and J by 6 bases, and 14 bases separated the two germline ends. The CDR3 covers 13 residues. The CDR3: CASEQGVSQPQHF. The CDR3 DNA is TGTGCCAGCGAGCAGGGCGTTAGTCAGCCCCAGCATTTT.

The chain combines TRBV28 with TRBJ2-7, with D tentatively TRBD1 (7 bases). The CDR3 covers 14 residues. With 11 bases removed from V and 6 bases from J, the gap between germline ends came to 23 bases. From germline, CDR1 is MDHEN and CDR2 SYDVKM. The CDR3 region has the DNA TGTGCCGGAGGAGGAGGGGGCGCGATGGGCGAGCAGTACTTC. Amino acid sequence: CAGGGGGAMGEQYF.

This clonotype showed up many times. The V call is TRBV7-2, the J call TRBJ1-2; 7 bases fit TRBD1. This CDR3 has 13 amino acids. V lost 1 base to trimming and J lost 6 bases; unmatched junction nucleotides: 2. Germline assignment: CDR1 SGHTA and CDR2 FQGNSA. Written as DNA, the CDR3 is TGTGCCAGCAGCTTAGGACAGGGAGATGGCTACACCTTC. Encoded protein: CASSLGQGDGYTF.

This clonotype was seen ten or more times. This chain uses TRBV20-1 with TRBJ2-3, with D maybe TRBD2 (6 bases). V was clipped by 5 bases and J by 7 bases, with 13 bases between them. CDR1 is DFQATT and CDR2 is SNEGSKA in the germline V gene (reference sequence). The CDR3 runs to 12 residues. CDR3 protein: CSAPRDFNTQYF. The CDR3 DNA reads TGCAGTGCTCCCCGGGACTTTAATACGCAGTATTTT.

The table lists this clonotype with many counts. The rearrangement links TRBV4-2 to TRBJ2-3, with 8 bases fitting TRBD2. Germline V lookup: CDR1 LGHNA, CDR2 YNFKEQ. CDR3 size: 16 residues. The junction had 10 bases not matched to a gene; V was cut back by 4 bases and J by 4 bases. As DNA, the CDR3 is TGTGCCAGCAGCCCCCGGGGAGCGGGAGTTTCAGATACGCAGTATTTT. As protein: CASSPRGAGVSDTQYF.

This clonotype has at least ten counts. The chain is built from TRBV29-1 and TRBJ2-7; D is uncertain. This CDR3 spans 12 amino acids. V was clipped by 3 bases and J by 0 bases, with 6 bases between them. CDR1 SQVTM and CDR2 ANQGSEA come from the germline V gene. Here the CDR3 DNA reads TGCAGCGTTGAGGGCTACTCCTACGAGCAGTACTTC. Protein product: CSVEGYSYEQYF.

Ten or more counts support this clonotype. The rearrangement links TRBV3-1 to TRBJ1-2, with 7 bases identical to TRBD1. Germline CDR1 is LGHDT and CDR2 is YNNKEL (reference sequence). This CDR3 comprises 14 residues. Trimming removed 4 bases from V and 2 bases from J; junction bases left unmatched: 4. CDR3 amino acids: CASSLPGQNYGYTF. Written as DNA, the CDR3 is TGTGCCAGCAGCCTCCCGGGACAGAACTATGGCTACACCTTC. Full variable domain (missing parts from reference TRBV3-1 and TRBJ1-2): DTAVSQTPKYLVTQMGNDKSIKCEQNLGHDTMYWYKQDSKKFLKIMFSYNNKELIINETVPNRFSPKSPDKAHLNLHINSLELGDSAVYFCASSLPGQNYGYTFGSGTRLTVV.

Many counts were recorded for this clonotype. The chain employs TRBV4-3 and TRBJ2-1; 10 bases agree with TRBD2. The CDR3 is 19 amino acids. V trimming: 0 bases; J trimming: 0 bases; junction bases outside the gene matches: 8. Germline CDR1 is LGHNA and CDR2 is YSLEER. The CDR3 coding sequence is TGCGCCAGCAGCCAAGAAGCGGGAGGGCCCTTTAGCTCCTACAATGAGCAGTTCTTC. It translates to CASSQEAGGPFSSYNEQFF.

This clonotype appeared a few times. The chain combines TRBV6-1 with TRBJ2-3, with 13 bases lining up with TRBD2. V shed 6 bases, J shed 3 bases, and the junction held 0 bases outside the gene matches. Germline CDR1 and CDR2: MNHNS and SASEGT. CDR3 length: 14 amino acids. CDR3 residues: CASRGLAGTDTQYF. The CDR3 bases are TGTGCCAGCAGGGGACTAGCGGGGACAGATACGCAGTATTTT.

Note on this clonotype: A read error may explain this, as a much larger clone is one base away. Because it lacks the conserved phenylalanine or tryptophan at the end, this CDR3 is likely a read error. The DNA is omitted, as the CDR3 cannot be located on it reliably, and the CDR3 follows TCRdb's listing. V usage is TRBV20-1 and J usage is TRBJ2-7; the tabulated D call, TRBD1, remains unverified against the DNA. With termini counted, the CDR3 has 9 amino acids. Germline V gene lookup returns CDR1 DFQATT and CDR2 SNEGSKA (reference sequence). This CDR3 is CSAREEGAI.

For this clonotype: This may be a read error, as it is one base from a much larger clone. The CDR3 does not close with the conserved phenylalanine or tryptophan, likely indicating a read error. The chain carries TRBV7-9 and TRBJ2-3; D might be TRBD2 (6 bases). The length of the CDR3 is 13 residues. V was trimmed by 8 bases and J by 4 bases, leaving 13 bases between them. CDR1 and CDR2 (germline): SEHNR, FQNEAQ (reference sequence). CDR3 in DNA: TGTGCCAGCTCCCCTGGGGAGGCAGATACGCAGTATCTT. It specifies CASSPGEADTQYL.

In its sample, this clonotype was seen many times. This chain connects TRBV6-6 to TRBJ1-5, with D uncertain. The CDR3 length is 16 residues. Germline assignment: CDR1 MNHNY and CDR2 SVGAGI (reference sequence). V was shortened by 2 bases and J by 2 bases, with 13 bases between the two germline ends. CDR3 DNA: TGTGCCAGCAGTTACCTGTCCCGGGTCGGCAATCAGCCCCAGCATTTT. Protein sequence: CASSYLSRVGNQPQHF.

The chain couples TRBV12-3 or TRBV12-4 to TRBJ1-3; D is unclear. V lost 0 bases and J 0 bases, leaving 12 bases between the germline ends. This CDR3 has 17 amino acids. DNA for the CDR3: TGTGCCAGCAGTTTAGCGCTAACAGCCATCTCTGGAAACACCATATATTTT. Its translation is CASSLALTAISGNTIYF.

The table lists this clonotype with many counts. The rearrangement links TRBV27 to TRBJ2-7; the match to TRBD2 covers 12 bases. The junction had 4 bases not matched to a gene; V was cut back by 5 bases and J by 5 bases. The CDR3 contains 14 residues. Germline V lookup: CDR1 MNHEY, CDR2 SMNVEV (reference sequence). The CDR3 spells CASSPGTSGHEQYF. Here the CDR3 DNA reads TGTGCCAGCAGTCCCGGGACTAGCGGGCACGAGCAGTACTTC.

This clonotype was found many times. The chain recombines TRBV12-3 or TRBV12-4 with TRBJ1-1; D is undetermined. The CDR3 totals 13 residues. V lost 5 bases and J lost 10, with 17 bases in between. CDR3 protein: CASSKGPGEGAFF. As DNA, the CDR3 is TGTGCCAGCAGTAAAGGGCCGGGCGAGGGAGCTTTCTTT.

This clonotype was seen at least ten times. The CDR3 coding sequence is TGCAGCGTTGTAGCACTAGCGGGGGGCTACGAGCAGTACTTC. This translates into CSVVALAGGYEQYF. The chain recombines TRBV29-1 with TRBJ2-7; 12 nucleotides match TRBD2. The V gene's germline CDR1 is SQVTM and CDR2 ANQGSEA. Losses at the gene ends were 4 bases for V and 3 bases for J; bases not matched to a gene: 4. This CDR3 region has 14 residues.

Many counts were recorded for this clonotype. The chain combines TRBV20-1 with TRBJ2-1; no definite D call. The CDR3 is made up of 15 amino acids. Germline V gene sequence: CDR1 DFQATT, CDR2 SNEGSKA (reference sequence). The germline V and J ends were trimmed by 6 bases and 1 base, with 16 bases remaining between them. The CDR3 DNA sequence: TGCAGTGCCCAACCTTTGGGCGGATCCTACAATGAGCAGTTCTTC. Translated: CSAQPLGGSYNEQFF.